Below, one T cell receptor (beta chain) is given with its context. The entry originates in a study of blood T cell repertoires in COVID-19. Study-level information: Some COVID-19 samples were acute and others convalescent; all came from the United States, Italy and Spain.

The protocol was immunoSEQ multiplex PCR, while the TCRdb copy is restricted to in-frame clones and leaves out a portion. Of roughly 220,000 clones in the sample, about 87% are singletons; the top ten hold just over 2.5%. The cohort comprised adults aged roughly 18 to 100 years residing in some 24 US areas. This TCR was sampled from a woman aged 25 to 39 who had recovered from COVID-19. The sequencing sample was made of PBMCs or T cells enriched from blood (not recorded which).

CDR3: CASSEGRDRATGELFF. The CDR3 coding sequence is TGCGCCAGCAGTGAAGGTCGGGACAGGGCTACCGGGGAGCTGTTTTTT. This chain links TRBV10-2 with TRBJ2-2; 9 positions agree with TRBD1. CDR1 is WSHSY and CDR2 is SAAADI in the germline V gene. V lost 3 bases and J lost 5; bases outside the gene matches: 7. This CDR3 has 16 amino acids.